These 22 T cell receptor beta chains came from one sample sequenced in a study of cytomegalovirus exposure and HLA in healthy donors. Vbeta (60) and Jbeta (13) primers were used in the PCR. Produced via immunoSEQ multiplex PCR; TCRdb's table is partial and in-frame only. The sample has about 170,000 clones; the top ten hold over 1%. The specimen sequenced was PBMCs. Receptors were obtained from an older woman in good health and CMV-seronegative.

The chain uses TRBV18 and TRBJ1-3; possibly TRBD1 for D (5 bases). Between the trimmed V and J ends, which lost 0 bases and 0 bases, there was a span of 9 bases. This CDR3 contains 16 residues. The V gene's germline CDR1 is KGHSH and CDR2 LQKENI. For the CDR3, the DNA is TGTGCCAGCTCACCACCGGGGCCAAGCTCTGGAAACACCATATATTTT. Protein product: CASSPPGPSSGNTIYF.

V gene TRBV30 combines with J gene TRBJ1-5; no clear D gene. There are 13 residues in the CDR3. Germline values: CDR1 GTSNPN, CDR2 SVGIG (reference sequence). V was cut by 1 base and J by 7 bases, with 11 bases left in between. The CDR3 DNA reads TGTGCCTGGAGTGGGGGAGGGAGACAGCCCCAGCATTTT. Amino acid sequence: CAWSGGGRQPQHF.

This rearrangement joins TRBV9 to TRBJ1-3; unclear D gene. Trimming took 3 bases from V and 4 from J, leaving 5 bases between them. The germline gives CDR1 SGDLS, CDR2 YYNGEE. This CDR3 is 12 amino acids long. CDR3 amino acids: CASSAVGNTIYF. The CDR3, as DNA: TGTGCCAGCAGCGCGGTAGGAAACACCATATATTTT.

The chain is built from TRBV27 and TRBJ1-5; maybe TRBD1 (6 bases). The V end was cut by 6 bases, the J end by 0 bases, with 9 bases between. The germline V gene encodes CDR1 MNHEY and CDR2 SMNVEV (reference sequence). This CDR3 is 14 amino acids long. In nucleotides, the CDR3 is TGTGCCAGCAGACAGGGATATAGCAATCAGCCCCAGCATTTT. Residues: CASRQGYSNQPQHF.

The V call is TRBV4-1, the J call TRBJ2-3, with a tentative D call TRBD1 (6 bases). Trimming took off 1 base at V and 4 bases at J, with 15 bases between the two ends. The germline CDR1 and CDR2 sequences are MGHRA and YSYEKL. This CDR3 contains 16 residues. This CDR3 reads CASSQAPGVLSDTQYF. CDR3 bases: TGCGCCAGCAGCCAAGCTCCAGGGGTCTTATCAGATACGCAGTATTTT.

CDR3 nucleotide sequence: TGTGCTAGTGGGCGCGGGAGTCATCCCTACGAGCAGTACTTC. It is translated as CASGRGSHPYEQYF. The rearrangement uses TRBV12-5 and TRBJ2-7; 7 nucleotides line up with TRBD2. The CDR3 contains 14 residues. CDR1 is LGHNT and CDR2 is FRNRAP in the germline V gene. Trimming cost V 6 bases and J 2 bases; bases outside gene matches: 7.

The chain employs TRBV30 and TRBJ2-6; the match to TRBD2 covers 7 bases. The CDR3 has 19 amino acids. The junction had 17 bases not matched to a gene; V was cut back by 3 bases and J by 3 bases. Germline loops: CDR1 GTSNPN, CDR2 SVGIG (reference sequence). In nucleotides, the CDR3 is TGTGCCTGGAGGGTCCCTTTACCGGGACTAAGCTTTGGGGCCAACGTCCTGACTTTC. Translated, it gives CAWRVPLPGLSFGANVLTF.

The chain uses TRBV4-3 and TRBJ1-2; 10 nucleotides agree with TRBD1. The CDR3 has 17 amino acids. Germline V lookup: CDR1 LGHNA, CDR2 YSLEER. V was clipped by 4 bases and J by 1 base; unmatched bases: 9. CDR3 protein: CASSRETGTGVNYGYTF. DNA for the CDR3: TGCGCCAGCAGCCGAGAAACCGGGACAGGGGTTAACTATGGCTACACCTTC.

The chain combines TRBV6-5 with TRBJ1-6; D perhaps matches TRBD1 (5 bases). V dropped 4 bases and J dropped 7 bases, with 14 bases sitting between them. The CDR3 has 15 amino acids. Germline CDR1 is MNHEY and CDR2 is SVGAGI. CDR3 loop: CASSSTETLNSPLHF. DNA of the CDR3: TGTGCCAGCAGTTCGACAGAAACCTTAAATTCACCCCTCCACTTT.

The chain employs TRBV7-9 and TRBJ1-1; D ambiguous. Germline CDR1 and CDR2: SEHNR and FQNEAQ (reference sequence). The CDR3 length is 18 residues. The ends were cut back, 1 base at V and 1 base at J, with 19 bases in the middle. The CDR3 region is CASSLERSSRISNTEAFF. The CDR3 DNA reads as TGTGCCAGCAGCTTAGAAAGAAGTAGCCGGATCTCGAACACTGAAGCTTTCTTT.

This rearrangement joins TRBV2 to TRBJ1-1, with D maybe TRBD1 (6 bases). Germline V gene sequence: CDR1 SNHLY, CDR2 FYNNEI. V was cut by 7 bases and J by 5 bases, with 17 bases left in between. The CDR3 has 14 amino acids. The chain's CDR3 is CASINQGYGTEAFF. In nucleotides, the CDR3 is TGTGCCAGCATCAATCAGGGGTATGGAACTGAAGCTTTCTTT.

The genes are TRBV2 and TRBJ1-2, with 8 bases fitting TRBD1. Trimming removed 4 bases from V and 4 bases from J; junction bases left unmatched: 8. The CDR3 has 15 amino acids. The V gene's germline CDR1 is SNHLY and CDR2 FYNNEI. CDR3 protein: CASSAGTGGVYGYTF. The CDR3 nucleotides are TGTGCCAGCAGTGCTGGGACAGGTGGGGTCTATGGCTACACCTTC.

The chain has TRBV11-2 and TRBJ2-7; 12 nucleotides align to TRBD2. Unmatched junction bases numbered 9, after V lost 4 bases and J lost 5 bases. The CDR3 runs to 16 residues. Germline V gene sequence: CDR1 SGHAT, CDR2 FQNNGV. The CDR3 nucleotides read TGTGCCAGCAGCTCGAGACTAGCGGGGGAGAACCACGAGCAGTACTTC. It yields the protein CASSSRLAGENHEQYF.

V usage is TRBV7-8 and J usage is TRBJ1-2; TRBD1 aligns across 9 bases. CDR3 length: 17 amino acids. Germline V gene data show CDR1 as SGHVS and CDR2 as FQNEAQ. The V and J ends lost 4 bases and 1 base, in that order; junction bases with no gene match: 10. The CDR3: CASSSRDRDPINYGYTF. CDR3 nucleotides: TGTGCCAGCAGCTCCCGGGACAGGGACCCTATTAACTATGGCTACACCTTC.

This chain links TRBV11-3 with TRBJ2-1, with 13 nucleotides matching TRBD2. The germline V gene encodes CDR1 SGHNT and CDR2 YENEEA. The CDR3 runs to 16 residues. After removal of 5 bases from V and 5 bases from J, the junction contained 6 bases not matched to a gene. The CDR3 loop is CASSKTSGGQNNEQFF. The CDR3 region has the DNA TGTGCCAGCAGCAAGACTAGCGGGGGGCAAAACAATGAGCAGTTCTTC.

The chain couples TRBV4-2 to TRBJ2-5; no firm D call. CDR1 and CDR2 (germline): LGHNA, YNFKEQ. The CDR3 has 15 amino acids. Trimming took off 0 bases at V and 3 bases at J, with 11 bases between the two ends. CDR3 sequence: CASSQERLVEETQYF. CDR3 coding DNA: TGTGCCAGCAGCCAAGAGCGGCTGGTGGAAGAGACCCAGTACTTC.

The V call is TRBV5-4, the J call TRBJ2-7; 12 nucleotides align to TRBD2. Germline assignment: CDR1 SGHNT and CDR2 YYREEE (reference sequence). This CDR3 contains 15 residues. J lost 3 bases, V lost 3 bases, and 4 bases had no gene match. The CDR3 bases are TGTGCCAGCAGCTATACTAGCGGGGGGTACTACGAGCAGTACTTC. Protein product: CASSYTSGGYYEQYF.

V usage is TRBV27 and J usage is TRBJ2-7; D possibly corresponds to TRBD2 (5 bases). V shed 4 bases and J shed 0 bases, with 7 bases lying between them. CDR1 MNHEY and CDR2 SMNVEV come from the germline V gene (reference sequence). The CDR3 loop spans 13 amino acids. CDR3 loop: CASSSGDSYEQYF. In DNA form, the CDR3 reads TGTGCCAGCAGTTCCGGGGACTCCTACGAGCAGTACTTC.

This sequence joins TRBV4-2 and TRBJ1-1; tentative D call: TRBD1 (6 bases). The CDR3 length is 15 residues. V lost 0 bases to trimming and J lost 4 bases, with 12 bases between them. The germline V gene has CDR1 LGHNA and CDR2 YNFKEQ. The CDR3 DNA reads TGTGCCAGCAGCCAAGAAGGGGGGGCGGTCACTGAAGCTTTCTTT. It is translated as CASSQEGGAVTEAFF.

Here the CDR3 DNA reads TGTGCCAGCAGCCCTCGGTTTCCCCTCTATGGCTACACCTTC. This translates into CASSPRFPLYGYTF. V and J are TRBV11-2 and TRBJ1-2; D uncertain. CDR3 size: 14 residues. V dropped 5 bases and J dropped 4 bases, with 14 bases sitting between them. The V gene's germline CDR1 is SGHAT and CDR2 FQNNGV.

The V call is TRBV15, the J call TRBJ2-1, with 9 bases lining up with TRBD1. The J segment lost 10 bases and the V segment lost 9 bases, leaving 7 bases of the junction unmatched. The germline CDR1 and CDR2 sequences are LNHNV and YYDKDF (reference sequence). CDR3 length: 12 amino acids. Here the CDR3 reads CATGQGTREQFF. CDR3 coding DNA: TGTGCCACAGGACAGGGGACGAGGGAGCAGTTCTTC. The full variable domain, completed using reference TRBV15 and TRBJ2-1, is DAMVIQNPRYQVTQFGKPVTLSCSQTLNHNVMYWYQQKSSQAPKLLFHYYDKDFNNEADTPDNFQSRRPNTSFCFLDIRSPGLGDTAMYLCATGQGTREQFFGPGTRLTVL.

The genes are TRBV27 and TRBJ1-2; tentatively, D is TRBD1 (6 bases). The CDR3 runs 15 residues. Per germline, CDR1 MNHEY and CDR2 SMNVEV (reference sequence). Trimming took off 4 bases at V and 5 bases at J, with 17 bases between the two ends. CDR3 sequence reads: CASSSQGPWVYGYTF. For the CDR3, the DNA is TGTGCCAGCAGTTCGCAGGGGCCCTGGGTGTATGGCTACACCTTC.